The 13 T cell receptor beta chains listed next were all sequenced from one sample in a study of blood T cell repertoires in COVID-19. The protocol was immunoSEQ multiplex PCR, while the TCRdb copy is restricted to in-frame clones and leaves out a portion. Found here are just under 95,000 clones, roughly 80% of them singletons; the top ten hold 8.7%. Sequencing input: peripheral blood. These receptor sequences come from a man aged 45-65 years who had recovered from COVID-19.

The chain uses TRBV21-1 and TRBJ2-4; TRBD2 is taken as the D call from the table, unchecked against the DNA. TRBV21-1 is classified as a pseudogene. The CDR3 contains 15 residues. The CDR3 here is CASSKARGAKNIQYF. The CDR3, as DNA: TGTGCCAGCAGCAAAGCGCGAGGAGCCAAAAACATTCAGTACTTC.

The chain uses TRBV7-3 and TRBJ1-1; weak D call: TRBD1 (5 bases). The CDR3 totals 13 residues. Trimming cost V 8 bases and J 1 base, with 11 bases left between them. CDR1 is SGHTA and CDR2 is FQGTGA in the germline V gene. The CDR3 coding sequence is TGTGCCAGCCGGCCCCAGGGGAACACTGAAGCTTTCTTT. Residues: CASRPQGNTEAFF.

The rearrangement joins TRBV4-3 to TRBJ2-5, with D hard to call. There are 13 residues in the CDR3. Between the trimmed V and J ends, which lost 1 base and 4 bases, there was a span of 7 bases. From germline, CDR1 is LGHNA and CDR2 YSLEER. CDR3 sequence: CASSQATGETQYF. CDR3 sequence (DNA): TGCGCCAGCAGCCAAGCCACCGGAGAGACCCAGTACTTC.

The chain couples TRBV5-1 to TRBJ2-5, with a weak D call TRBD2 (6 bases). With 5 bases removed from V and 5 bases from J, the gap between germline ends came to 19 bases. The CDR3 has 15 amino acids. The germline CDR1 and CDR2 sequences are SGHRS and YFSETQ. The CDR3 here is CASRPGEAPRETQYF. DNA for the CDR3: TGCGCCAGCAGACCCGGGGAGGCCCCCCGGGAGACCCAGTACTTC.

The chain is built from TRBV2 and TRBJ2-2; weak D call: TRBD1 (5 bases). Germline V gene data show CDR1 as SNHLY and CDR2 as FYNNEI. Trimming pared 7 bases from V and 3 bases from J, leaving 9 bases between. The CDR3 is made up of 13 amino acids. In DNA, the CDR3 is TGTGCCAGCAAGGGGCCAGACACCGGGGAGCTGTTTTTT. Translating gives CASKGPDTGELFF.

This chain uses TRBV6-5 with TRBJ1-1; 7 nucleotides match TRBD1. CDR1 is MNHEY and CDR2 is SVGAGI in the germline V gene. The V segment lost 2 bases and the J segment 1 base; nucleotides outside the gene matches: 4. This CDR3 has 15 residues. The CDR3 here is CASSYGDRSNTEAFF. As DNA, the CDR3 is TGTGCCAGCAGTTACGGGGACAGATCGAACACTGAAGCTTTCTTT.

V and J are TRBV5-1 and TRBJ2-2; possible D gene TRBD2, 5 bases. Germline lookup yields CDR1 SGHRS and CDR2 YFSETQ. This CDR3 comprises 15 residues. The germline V and J ends were trimmed by 6 bases and 2 bases, with 14 bases remaining between them. The CDR3, as DNA: TGCGCCAGCATCCTAGGTGGACTCAACACCGGGGAGCTGTTTTTT. This codes for CASILGGLNTGELFF.

J is TRBJ1-5 and V is TRBV5-5; TRBD1 matches 8 bases. The germline CDR1 and CDR2 sequences are SGHKS and YYEKEE (reference sequence). The CDR3 consists of 15 residues. The V segment lost 5 bases and the J segment 3 bases; nucleotides outside the gene matches: 7. Here the CDR3 reads CASRDRTGHNQPQHF. The DNA for the CDR3 is TGTGCCAGCAGGGACCGGACAGGGCACAATCAGCCCCAGCATTTT.

This chain links TRBV7-8 with TRBJ1-2, with a possible D match to TRBD1 (5 bases). The CDR3 sequence is 13 residues long. In germline, CDR1 is SGHVS, CDR2 FQNEAQ. Between the trimmed V and J ends, which lost 3 bases and 6 bases, there was a span of 11 bases. CDR3: CASSLALQDGYTF. CDR3 DNA: TGTGCCAGCAGCTTGGCGCTACAGGATGGCTACACCTTC.

Here the CDR3 reads CASSAPNLAGHSGANVLTF. CDR3 DNA sequence: TGTGCCAGCAGTGCGCCGAATCTAGCGGGGCACTCTGGGGCCAACGTCCTGACTTTC. The V call is TRBV2, the J call TRBJ2-6; 9 nucleotides align to TRBD2. After removal of 4 bases from V and 0 bases from J, the junction contained 10 bases not matched to a gene. The CDR3 length is 19 residues. CDR1 and CDR2 (germline): SNHLY, FYNNEI.

The V call is TRBV18, the J call TRBJ1-1; D gene ambiguous. CDR1 and CDR2 from the germline V gene are KGHSH and LQKENI. The CDR3 spans 15 residues. The V gene lost 2 bases and the J gene lost 2 bases, with 12 bases spanning the gap. The CDR3 loop is CASSPNQESNTEAFF. The CDR3, as DNA: TGTGCCAGCTCACCAAACCAGGAATCTAACACTGAAGCTTTCTTT.

The gene calls are TRBV7-6 and TRBJ2-5, with a possible D match to TRBD1 (6 bases). V lost 5 bases to trimming and J lost 7 bases, with 20 bases between them. CDR1 is SGHVS and CDR2 is FNYEAQ in the germline V gene. The CDR3 runs to 15 residues. This CDR3 is CASSARQVYLVTQYF. The CDR3 DNA follows: TGTGCCAGCAGCGCCCGACAGGTTTATTTAGTGACCCAGTACTTC.

This clone was found a few times. The V and J genes are TRBV2 and TRBJ2-2, with D unclear. The germline V gene encodes CDR1 SNHLY and CDR2 FYNNEI. V lost 0 bases and J 3 bases, leaving 5 bases between the germline ends. The CDR3 is 14 amino acids. The CDR3 DNA reads TGTGCCAGCAGTGAAGCCTTTTACACCGGGGAGCTGTTTTTT. Translated, it gives CASSEAFYTGELFF.